This TCR beta chain was retrieved from a study of T cell changes during pregnancy in multiple sclerosis (dated by TCRdb to the late 2010s). A note on the overall study: The study examined how the T cell repertoire changed over the course of pregnancy in women with multiple sclerosis.

The CDR3 contains 14 residues, cysteine and phenylalanine counted. Only the CDR3 portion is preserved as DNA: 42 bases, with reading frame beginning at the first base. CDR1 and CDR2 were assigned from the germline V gene as SQVTM and ANQGSEA. The junction carries 22 bases between V and J, which are trimmed by 5 bases and 9 bases respectively. As regards this clone: Its antigen is not yet known. No base qualities exist here, and no much larger clone lies one base off it.

The receptor library was made with the immunoSEQ multiplex PCR assay. Drawn from immuneACCESS, this table holds only the in-frame rearrangements with V and J called that TCRdb kept. Clones are partly lost; checked studies trace under half to an unresolved V gene and leave the rest unexplained. This sample has about 99,000 clones in its table, and roughly nine tenths of those were observed once. Together, the top ten hold around 0.92% of the sample. The V and J genes are TRBV29-1 and TRBJ1-1; no D gene can be assigned with confidence. Material: peripheral blood, obtained after pregnancy. The TCR comes from a female donor with multiple sclerosis, enrolled in a pregnancy study. The CDR3 region reads CSVRTRPNRSQAFF. The sequenced DNA is TGCAGCGTTAGAACTCGTCCCAACCGGTCTCAAGCTTTCTTT.